These 30 T cell receptor beta chains were all obtained from the same sample, sequenced in a study of T cell responses to AZD1222 COVID-19 vaccine. Sequenced by immunoSEQ multiplex PCR; TCRdb stores in-frame clones only, minus some. The sample records roughly 100,000 clones, approximately 90% being singletons. Material: peripheral blood, obtained on day 0 of AZD1222 vaccination. Source of these receptors: an adult in good health.

This clone was picked up a small number of times. J is TRBJ2-1 and V is TRBV11-2, with D uncertain. This CDR3 region has 14 residues. The germline V and J ends were trimmed by 3 bases and 5 bases, with 11 bases remaining between them. Germline V gene data show CDR1 as SGHAT and CDR2 as FQNNGV. This CDR3 reads CASSFLRRHNEQFF. The CDR3 nucleotides are TGTGCCAGCAGCTTCCTCCGCAGGCACAATGAGCAGTTCTTC.

The rearrangement links TRBV10-3 to TRBJ1-6; D is perhaps TRBD1 (5 bases). Per germline, CDR1 ENHRY and CDR2 SYGVKD. V was cut by 0 bases and J by 5 bases, with 11 bases left in between. The CDR3 loop spans 16 amino acids. Here the CDR3 DNA reads TGTGCCATCAGTGAGTCGGGGACTGGGAATAATTCACCCCTCCACTTT. It is translated as CAISESGTGNNSPLHF.

The V gene is TRBV29-1, the J gene TRBJ2-1, with D unresolved. Germline loops: CDR1 SQVTM, CDR2 ANQGSEA. The V end lost 3 bases, the J end lost 2 bases, and 11 bases lay between the germline ends. This CDR3 is built from 14 residues. CDR3 coding DNA: TGCAGCGTTGACGCCACTTGGACCTACAATGAGCAGTTCTTC. Its protein product is CSVDATWTYNEQFF.

As concerns this clone: This same CDR3 is encoded by further DNA sequences in the sample. The CDR3 DNA reads as TGTGCCAGCAGTTTCCCCGCAGGGGGCTCATACGAGCAGTACTTC. Translation gives CASSFPAGGSYEQYF. The rearrangement uses TRBV28 and TRBJ2-7, with TRBD1 identical over 8 bases. The CDR3 is 15 amino acids. Germline V lookup: CDR1 MDHEN, CDR2 SYDVKM. Unmatched junction bases numbered 8, after V lost 3 bases and J lost 4 bases.

In regard to this clone: In the same sample, other DNA sequences code for this CDR3. CDR3 bases: TGCAGTGCGGAGTACCAAGAGACCCAGTACTTC. It yields the protein CSAEYQETQYF. This chain joins TRBV20-1 and TRBJ2-5; D gene ambiguous. The CDR3 loop spans 11 amino acids. Trimming took off 6 bases at V and 0 bases at J, with 5 bases between the two ends. Germline loops: CDR1 DFQATT, CDR2 SNEGSKA (reference sequence).

The J gene is TRBJ2-7, the V gene TRBV28; D not resolved. Trimming took off 3 bases at V and 2 bases at J, with 2 bases between the two ends. The CDR3 consists of 11 residues. CDR1 is MDHEN, CDR2 SYDVKM, per germline. In DNA, the CDR3 is TGTGCCAGCAGTTTCACCTACGAGCAGTACTTC. Its translation is CASSFTYEQYF.

The chain uses TRBV7-3 and TRBJ1-2; 9 bases match TRBD1. The CDR3 totals 13 residues. The trim removed 5 bases at V and 7 bases at J, leaving 5 bases unmatched. Germline loops: CDR1 SGHTA, CDR2 FQGTGA. The CDR3 protein is CASSQTGGGGYTF. As DNA, the CDR3 is TGTGCCAGCAGCCAGACAGGGGGAGGTGGCTACACCTTC. Drawing the rest from reference TRBV7-3 and TRBJ1-2, the complete variable domain is GAGVSQTPSNKVTEKGKYVELRCDPISGHTALYWYRQSLGQGPEFLIYFQGTGAADDSGLPNDRFFAVRPEGSVSTLKIQRTERGDSAVYLCASSQTGGGGYTFGSGTRLTVV.

This chain connects TRBV14 to TRBJ1-2; D is ambiguous. Germline values: CDR1 SGHDN, CDR2 FVKESK. Trimming removed 1 base from V and 2 bases from J, with 5 bases in between. This CDR3 is 13 amino acids long. The CDR3 DNA is TGTGCCAGCAGCCAAGGGAGGAACTATGGCTACACCTTC. Translation: CASSQGRNYGYTF. Together with reference TRBV14 and TRBJ1-2, the CDR3 gives the full variable domain: EAGVTQFPSHSVIEKGQTVTLRCDPISGHDNLYWYRRVMGKEIKFLLHFVKESKQDESGMPNNRFLAERTGGTYSTLKVQPAELEDSGVYFCASSQGRNYGYTFGSGTRLTVV.

The V gene is TRBV29-1, the J gene TRBJ1-1; tentatively, D is TRBD1 (5 bases). V lost 7 bases to trimming and J lost 4 bases, with 10 bases between them. The CDR3 is 11 amino acids. Germline V gene data show CDR1 as SQVTM and CDR2 as ANQGSEA. The CDR3, as DNA: TGCAGCGCGACAGTTACCACTGAAGCTTTCTTT. This translates into CSATVTTEAFF.

The chain has TRBV10-3 and TRBJ1-2; TRBD1 matches 11 bases. Germline V gene data show CDR1 as ENHRY and CDR2 as SYGVKD. The CDR3 contains 13 residues. Trimming at V came to 7 bases and at J to 6 bases, leaving 4 bases not matched to a gene. The CDR3, as DNA: TGTGCCATCACTAGGACAGGGGGCGATGGCTACACCTTC. This gives the protein CAITRTGGDGYTF.

The V call is TRBV7-2, the J call TRBJ2-4; D is uncertain. V lost 5 bases, J lost 0 bases, and 11 bases lay in between. This CDR3 spans 15 amino acids. CDR1 is SGHTA and CDR2 is FQGNSA in the germline V gene. CDR3 residues: CASSDRVLAKNIQYF. In DNA form, the CDR3 reads TGTGCCAGCAGCGACCGGGTTCTAGCCAAAAACATTCAGTACTTC.

V usage is TRBV2 and J usage is TRBJ1-1; D unresolved. The CDR3 has 13 residues. V dropped 7 bases and J dropped 4 bases, with 13 bases sitting between them. The germline V gene has CDR1 SNHLY and CDR2 FYNNEI. The CDR3 coding sequence is TGTGCCAGCAAAGCCACGGAGGGCACTGAAGCTTTCTTT. Translation: CASKATEGTEAFF. The full variable domain, its missing parts supplied by reference TRBV2 and TRBJ1-1, is EPEVTQTPSHQVTQMGQEVILRCVPISNHLYFYWYRQILGQKVEFLVSFYNNEISEKSEIFDDQFSVERPDGSNFTLKIRSTKLEDSAMYFCASKATEGTEAFFGQGTRLTVV.

A single count supports this clone. The chain carries TRBV28 and TRBJ2-7, with 11 bases that match TRBD1. V lost 6 bases, J lost 4 bases, and 5 bases stayed unmatched. The CDR3 spans 14 residues. Per the germline V gene, CDR1 is MDHEN and CDR2 is SYDVKM. The CDR3: CASRNRDRGYEQYF. The CDR3 DNA sequence: TGTGCCAGCAGGAACCGGGACAGGGGGTACGAGCAGTACTTC.

The gene calls are TRBV30 and TRBJ1-4, with D possibly TRBD1 on 5 matching bases. Germline values: CDR1 GTSNPN, CDR2 SVGIG (reference sequence). The CDR3 spans 14 residues. V lost 4 bases and J 0 bases, leaving 9 bases between the germline ends. This CDR3 reads CAWIQDATNEKLFF. CDR3 bases: TGTGCCTGGATACAGGATGCAACTAATGAAAAACTGTTTTTT.

Concerning this clone itself: The sample contains more than one DNA sequence encoding this CDR3. This sequence joins TRBV28 and TRBJ1-2; D unresolved. Germline CDR1 MDHEN, CDR2 SYDVKM. Trimming removed 6 bases from V and 3 bases from J, with 8 bases in between. CDR3 size: 12 residues. CDR3 sequence: CASSLRDYGYTF. CDR3 in DNA: TGTGCCAGCAGCTTGCGGGACTATGGCTACACCTTC.

The V gene is TRBV4-1, the J gene TRBJ1-6; tentative D call: TRBD1 (5 bases). The CDR3 consists of 14 residues. Trimming pared 8 bases from V and 9 bases from J, leaving 17 bases between. Germline CDR1 reads MGHRA; CDR2 reads YSYEKL. The CDR3 sequence: CASASGDGISPLHF. Written as DNA, the CDR3 is TGCGCCAGCGCTTCGGGGGATGGTATTTCACCCCTCCACTTT.

The rearrangement links TRBV9 to TRBJ2-1, with TRBD2 matching 8 bases. The CDR3 extends over 16 amino acids. Germline V CDR1 and CDR2: SGDLS, YYNGEE. V shed 4 bases, J shed 8 bases, and the junction held 14 bases outside the gene matches. CDR3 DNA sequence: TGTGCCAGCAGCCGAGAACCGGGGGGGCCAAAGGATGAGCAGTTCTTC. Encoded protein: CASSREPGGPKDEQFF.

The gene calls are TRBV10-3 and TRBJ2-3, with unresolved D. CDR1 and CDR2 from the germline V gene are ENHRY and SYGVKD. V was clipped by 10 bases and J by 2 bases, with 13 bases between them. This CDR3 spans 13 amino acids. The CDR3 spells CATLNPNTDTQYF. CDR3 DNA: TGTGCCACTTTAAATCCTAACACAGATACGCAGTATTTT.

The V and J genes are TRBV6-5 and TRBJ1-5; D is unresolved. The germline V gene encodes CDR1 MNHEY and CDR2 SVGAGI. V lost 4 bases and J 0 bases, leaving 4 bases between the germline ends. The CDR3 has 13 residues. CDR3 DNA: TGTGCCAGCAGTTGGATTAGCAATCAGCCCCAGCATTTT. It codes for CASSWISNQPQHF.

V gene TRBV24-1 combines with J gene TRBJ2-7; 10 positions agree with TRBD1. From germline, CDR1 is KGHDR and CDR2 SFDVKD. J gave up 5 bases and V 4 bases, and 4 bases lay outside the gene matches. This CDR3 is 14 amino acids long. CDR3 amino acids: CATSEGQGLNEQYF. The CDR3 nucleotides read TGTGCCACCAGTGAGGGACAGGGGCTTAACGAGCAGTACTTC.

V is TRBV19 and J is TRBJ1-4, with D perhaps matching TRBD1 (5 bases). V lost 3 bases and J lost 4, with 9 bases in between. This CDR3 has 14 amino acids. CDR1 LNHDA and CDR2 SQIVND come from the germline V gene (reference sequence). CDR3 nucleotide sequence: TGTGCCAGTAGTATCCGGGACTTTAATGAAAAACTGTTTTTT. This translates into CASSIRDFNEKLFF.

The gene calls are TRBV5-1 and TRBJ2-5; D perhaps matches TRBD1 (5 bases). Deletions cut 0 bases from V and 5 bases from J, with 8 bases between. This CDR3 contains 13 residues. The V gene's germline CDR1 is SGHRS and CDR2 YFSETQ. CDR3 DNA: TGCGCCAGCAGCTTGGAGGGGTGGGAGACCCAGTACTTC. Protein sequence: CASSLEGWETQYF.

V and J are TRBV12-3 or TRBV12-4 and TRBJ1-1; D perhaps matches TRBD1 (6 bases). The CDR3 contains 13 residues. Between the trimmed V and J ends, which lost 5 bases and 5 bases, there was a span of 12 bases. The CDR3 is CASSPTGLTEAFF. CDR3 nucleotide sequence: TGTGCCAGCAGTCCGACAGGTTTAACTGAAGCTTTCTTT.

This chain links TRBV27 with TRBJ1-3, with unresolved D. The CDR3 has 14 amino acids. Per the germline V gene, CDR1 is MNHEY and CDR2 is SMNVEV (reference sequence). The V end was cut by 6 bases, the J end by 8 bases, with 17 bases between. This CDR3 is CASRPVAAGDTIYF. The CDR3 DNA follows: TGTGCCAGCAGACCAGTGGCGGCCGGAGACACCATATATTTT.

The chain combines TRBV19 with TRBJ1-6; D remains ambiguous. V lost 3 bases to trimming and J lost 7 bases, with 13 bases between them. In germline, CDR1 is LNHDA, CDR2 SQIVND (reference sequence). CDR3 length: 15 amino acids. CDR3 region: CASSMGGFLNSPLHF. In DNA form, the CDR3 reads TGTGCCAGTAGTATGGGCGGATTCCTGAATTCACCCCTCCACTTT.

The table lists this clone with a few counts. The chain employs TRBV4-1 and TRBJ1-3; 8 positions agree with TRBD1. Trimming cost V 2 bases and J 7 bases; bases outside gene matches: 1. The CDR3 loop spans 13 amino acids. Germline CDR1 MGHRA, CDR2 YSYEKL. CDR3: CASSQRQGNTIYF. The CDR3 DNA reads TGCGCCAGCAGCCAACGACAGGGGAACACCATATATTTT.

V gene TRBV28 combines with J gene TRBJ2-7; 9 positions match TRBD1. V dropped 6 bases and J dropped 7; count of bases not matched to a gene: 4. CDR1 and CDR2 from the germline V gene are MDHEN and SYDVKM. This CDR3 contains 12 residues. The CDR3 DNA follows: TGTGCCAGCAGGACAGGGGGGAGAGAGCAGTACTTC. Translating gives CASRTGGREQYF.

This rearrangement joins TRBV4-1 to TRBJ2-3; D might be TRBD2 (5 bases). CDR3 size: 16 residues. V gave up 2 bases and J gave up 2 bases, with 14 bases separating them. Looked up from germline, CDR1 is MGHRA and CDR2 is YSYEKL. The CDR3 here is CASSQFQAGVTDTQYF. CDR3 DNA sequence: TGCGCCAGCAGCCAATTCCAAGCCGGGGTCACAGATACGCAGTATTTT.

The rearrangement uses TRBV6-2 or TRBV6-3 and TRBJ2-5; 9 bases are a match to TRBD2. J lost 4 bases, V lost 5 bases, and 11 bases had no gene match. In germline, CDR1 is MNHEY, CDR2 SVGEGT. This CDR3 has 16 residues. The CDR3 is CASSQDAGGQGETQYF. DNA of the CDR3: TGTGCCAGCAGTCAAGACGCGGGGGGGCAGGGAGAGACCCAGTACTTC.

The chain uses TRBV24-1 and TRBJ1-2, with 7 bases aligning to TRBD1. The junction had 17 bases not matched to a gene; V was cut back by 7 bases and J by 7 bases. The CDR3 is 16 amino acids. Germline CDR1 is KGHDR and CDR2 is SFDVKD. The CDR3 region has the DNA TGTGCCACCAGAATTCTTCTACAGCGTAGGGACAGTGGCTACACCTTC. Translated, it gives CATRILLQRRDSGYTF.